This is a list of T cell receptor beta chains from one sample in a study of blood T cells in healthy people across ages. TCRdb independently ran MiXCR on the 5' RACE reads; one entry per CDR3 protein. Here the sample spans about 930,000 distinct CDR3 sequences, almost 30% being singletons. The sample also formed part of further work on T cells of mothers and their children.

The sample comprised blood. These receptors were collected from a woman in her thirties or forties in good health. Both conserved end residues are part of each CDR3. The order of the fields is D gene, CDR3 length, clone size, V gene, J gene, CDR3 protein, CDR3 DNA. A D gene is named only where the DNA matches it firmly. Clone size is not always given. Where it is, it says once, few, many or a class for expanded clones.

d_call: .
cdr3_length: 18
clone_size: .
v_call: TRBV3-1
j_call: TRBJ2-7
cdr3_aa: CASSQELDGVGTSYEQYF
cdr3_nt: TGTGCCAGCAGCCAAGAACTCGATGGGGTTGGGACCTCCTACGAGCAGTACTTC

d_call: .
cdr3_length: 15
clone_size: .
v_call: TRBV11-2
j_call: TRBJ2-1
cdr3_aa: CASSLVKGAGHEQFF
cdr3_nt: TGTGCCAGCAGCTTAGTCAAGGGGGCGGGACATGAGCAGTTCTTC

d_call: .
cdr3_length: 15
clone_size: .
v_call: TRBV15
j_call: TRBJ2-7
cdr3_aa: CATSIDSTNTYEQYF
cdr3_nt: TGTGCCACCAGCATTGACAGCACGAATACCTACGAGCAGTACTTC

d_call: .
cdr3_length: 17
clone_size: few
v_call: TRBV7-2
j_call: TRBJ2-3
cdr3_aa: CASSLGIKGSGADTQYF
cdr3_nt: TGTGCCAGCAGCTTAGGCATCAAAGGGTCGGGAGCAGATACGCAGTATTTT

d_call: TRBD2
cdr3_length: 16
clone_size: .
v_call: TRBV28
j_call: TRBJ2-3
cdr3_aa: CASSSTGGFSTDTQYF
cdr3_nt: TGTGCCAGCAGTTCTACGGGGGGGTTTAGCACAGATACGCAGTATTTT

d_call: .
cdr3_length: 15
clone_size: .
v_call: TRBV12-3/TRBV12-4
j_call: TRBJ1-2
cdr3_aa: CASSSPGELNYGYTF
cdr3_nt: TGTGCCAGCAGCTCACCGGGAGAATTAAACTATGGCTACACCTTC

d_call: .
cdr3_length: 16
clone_size: .
v_call: TRBV27
j_call: TRBJ2-7
cdr3_aa: CASSLSAGAIDYEQYF
cdr3_nt: TGTGCCAGCAGTTTATCAGCCGGGGCCATAGACTACGAGCAGTACTTC

d_call: TRBD2
cdr3_length: 14
clone_size: .
v_call: TRBV5-4
j_call: TRBJ2-7
cdr3_aa: CASSEGTKLYEQYF
cdr3_nt: TGTGCCAGCAGCGAAGGGACTAAACTCTACGAGCAGTACTTC

d_call: TRBD1
cdr3_length: 15
clone_size: .
v_call: TRBV12-3/TRBV12-4
j_call: TRBJ2-1
cdr3_aa: CASSSPGTEDNEQFF
cdr3_nt: TGTGCCAGCAGTTCGCCGGGGACAGAGGACAATGAGCAGTTCTTC

d_call: TRBD1
cdr3_length: 15
clone_size: many
v_call: TRBV28
j_call: TRBJ2-4
cdr3_aa: CASSPGGVLKNIQYF
cdr3_nt: TGTGCCAGCAGTCCAGGGGGAGTACTCAAAAACATTCAGTACTTC

d_call: .
cdr3_length: 15
clone_size: many
v_call: TRBV12-3/TRBV12-4
j_call: TRBJ1-5
cdr3_aa: CASSFRGTNNQPQHF
cdr3_nt: TGTGCCAGCAGTTTCCGAGGGACAAATAATCAGCCCCAGCATTTT

d_call: TRBD1
cdr3_length: 16
clone_size: .
v_call: TRBV28
j_call: TRBJ1-1
cdr3_aa: CASSSPGQGLNTEAFF
cdr3_nt: TGTGCCAGCAGTTCGCCGGGACAGGGCTTGAACACTGAAGCTTTCTTT

d_call: .
cdr3_length: 15
clone_size: .
v_call: TRBV4-3
j_call: TRBJ2-7
cdr3_aa: CASSGHRGPSYEQYF
cdr3_nt: TGCGCCAGCAGCGGACATCGGGGCCCATCCTACGAGCAGTACTTC

d_call: .
cdr3_length: 15
clone_size: .
v_call: TRBV4-3
j_call: TRBJ1-2
cdr3_aa: CASSQEANLRYGYTF
cdr3_nt: TGCGCCAGCAGCCAAGAGGCCAACCTCCGCTATGGCTACACCTTC

d_call: TRBD1
cdr3_length: 10
clone_size: .
v_call: TRBV20-1
j_call: TRBJ1-1
cdr3_aa: CSARDRSAFF
cdr3_nt: TGCAGTGCCCGGGACAGGTCCGCTTTCTTT

d_call: .
cdr3_length: 13
clone_size: .
v_call: TRBV12-3/TRBV12-4
j_call: TRBJ1-2
cdr3_aa: CASNSGTNYGYTF
cdr3_nt: TGTGCCAGCAATTCGGGGACAAACTATGGCTACACCTTC

d_call: .
cdr3_length: 17
clone_size: many
v_call: TRBV6-5
j_call: TRBJ2-6
cdr3_aa: CASSYGGQSSGANVLTF
cdr3_nt: TGTGCCAGCAGTTACGGGGGACAAAGCTCTGGGGCCAACGTCCTGACTTTC

d_call: TRBD2
cdr3_length: 16
clone_size: once
v_call: TRBV12-3/TRBV12-4
j_call: TRBJ2-3
cdr3_aa: CATTRTSGASTDTQYF
cdr3_nt: TGTGCCACAACTCGGACTAGCGGGGCTAGCACAGATACGCAGTATTTT

d_call: .
cdr3_length: 16
clone_size: .
v_call: TRBV27
j_call: TRBJ2-5
cdr3_aa: CASSSERARGEETQYF
cdr3_nt: TGTGCCAGCAGTTCAGAGAGGGCGAGGGGCGAAGAGACCCAGTACTTC

d_call: TRBD2
cdr3_length: 13
clone_size: .
v_call: TRBV3-1
j_call: TRBJ2-1
cdr3_aa: CASGQGLVDEQFF
cdr3_nt: TGTGCCAGCGGCCAAGGACTAGTCGATGAGCAGTTCTTC

d_call: .
cdr3_length: 15
clone_size: .
v_call: TRBV7-9
j_call: TRBJ2-3
cdr3_aa: CASSPFQGRTDTQYF
cdr3_nt: TGTGCCAGCAGTCCTTTTCAGGGGAGGACAGATACGCAGTATTTT

d_call: .
cdr3_length: 15
clone_size: .
v_call: TRBV5-4
j_call: TRBJ1-1
cdr3_aa: CASSLGRDLNTEAFF
cdr3_nt: TGTGCCAGCAGCTTGGGACGGGATCTGAACACTGAAGCTTTCTTT

d_call: TRBD1
cdr3_length: 16
clone_size: .
v_call: TRBV5-1
j_call: TRBJ1-1
cdr3_aa: CASSLAPDRYGTEAFF
cdr3_nt: TGCGCCAGCAGCTTGGCACCGGACAGGTATGGCACTGAAGCTTTCTTT

d_call: TRBD1
cdr3_length: 16
clone_size: few
v_call: TRBV28
j_call: TRBJ1-1
cdr3_aa: CASSPAGTGKKAEAFF
cdr3_nt: TGTGCCAGCAGTCCCGCGGGGACAGGGAAGAAGGCTGAAGCTTTCTTT

d_call: TRBD2
cdr3_length: 16
clone_size: few
v_call: TRBV7-2
j_call: TRBJ2-7
cdr3_aa: CAGSLGVQRGAYEQYF
cdr3_nt: TGTGCCGGCAGCTTAGGGGTCCAGCGGGGGGCCTACGAGCAGTACTTC

d_call: TRBD1
cdr3_length: 16
clone_size: few
v_call: TRBV28
j_call: TRBJ1-5
cdr3_aa: CASRTNRDRGLSPQHF
cdr3_nt: TGTGCCAGCAGGACGAACCGGGACAGGGGTCTTTCGCCCCAGCATTTT

d_call: .
cdr3_length: 15
clone_size: .
v_call: TRBV5-1
j_call: TRBJ1-3
cdr3_aa: CASRSEGGRGNTIYF
cdr3_nt: TGCGCCAGCAGATCGGAGGGGGGTCGAGGAAACACCATATATTTT

d_call: .
cdr3_length: 14
clone_size: many
v_call: TRBV5-1
j_call: TRBJ1-1
cdr3_aa: CASSPGDRDTEAFF
cdr3_nt: TGCGCCAGCAGCCCTGGGGACCGAGACACTGAAGCTTTCTTT

d_call: TRBD2
cdr3_length: 16
clone_size: .
v_call: TRBV20-1
j_call: TRBJ2-5
cdr3_aa: CSAREFLAGGGETQYF
cdr3_nt: TGCAGTGCTAGGGAATTCCTAGCGGGGGGGGGAGAGACCCAGTACTTC

d_call: .
cdr3_length: 14
clone_size: many
v_call: TRBV12-3/TRBV12-4
j_call: TRBJ2-7
cdr3_aa: CASSYLRGRGEQYF
cdr3_nt: TGTGCCAGCAGTTACCTTCGAGGTCGGGGGGAGCAGTACTTC

d_call: .
cdr3_length: 13
clone_size: many
v_call: TRBV12-5
j_call: TRBJ2-7
cdr3_aa: CASGPDGRAEQYF
cdr3_nt: TGTGCTAGTGGTCCCGACGGTAGGGCCGAGCAGTACTTC

d_call: TRBD2
cdr3_length: 15
clone_size: many
v_call: TRBV5-1
j_call: TRBJ2-1
cdr3_aa: CASSPREDPYNEQFF
cdr3_nt: TGCGCCAGCAGCCCCCGGGAGGATCCCTACAATGAGCAGTTCTTC

d_call: .
cdr3_length: 14
clone_size: few
v_call: TRBV10-3
j_call: TRBJ1-4
cdr3_aa: CAISPGVTNEKLFF
cdr3_nt: TGTGCCATCAGTCCAGGGGTGACTAATGAAAAACTGTTTTTT

d_call: TRBD2
cdr3_length: 14
clone_size: once
v_call: TRBV20-1
j_call: TRBJ2-5
cdr3_aa: CSARGLAGGPTQYF
cdr3_nt: TGCAGTGCTAGAGGTCTAGCGGGGGGCCCGACCCAGTACTTC

d_call: TRBD1
cdr3_length: 12
clone_size: many
v_call: TRBV7-2
j_call: TRBJ2-1
cdr3_aa: CASSPTGGEQFF
cdr3_nt: TGTGCCAGCAGCCCCACAGGGGGTGAGCAGTTCTTC

d_call: .
cdr3_length: 13
clone_size: .
v_call: TRBV7-8
j_call: TRBJ1-1
cdr3_aa: CASSLQGLTEAFF
cdr3_nt: TGTGCCAGCAGCTTACAGGGGCTCACTGAAGCTTTCTTT

d_call: .
cdr3_length: 15
clone_size: .
v_call: TRBV7-2
j_call: TRBJ2-1
cdr3_aa: CASSLTDAGCIEQFF
cdr3_nt: TGTGCCAGCAGCTTAACAGATGCGGGGTGCATTGAGCAGTTCTTC

d_call: .
cdr3_length: 14
clone_size: many
v_call: TRBV5-6
j_call: TRBJ2-7
cdr3_aa: CASSPRVSSYEQYF
cdr3_nt: TGTGCCAGCAGCCCCAGAGTCAGCTCCTACGAGCAGTACTTC

d_call: TRBD1
cdr3_length: 14
clone_size: few
v_call: TRBV20-1
j_call: TRBJ1-6
cdr3_aa: CSARLLGQNPPLHF
cdr3_nt: TGCAGTGCTAGATTGCTGGGACAGAATCCACCCCTCCACTTT

d_call: .
cdr3_length: 15
clone_size: .
v_call: TRBV7-8
j_call: TRBJ2-5
cdr3_aa: CASSASWGGRETQYF
cdr3_nt: TGTGCCAGCAGCGCCTCCTGGGGGGGCCGAGAGACCCAGTACTTC

d_call: .
cdr3_length: 10
clone_size: .
v_call: TRBV5-1
j_call: TRBJ2-7
cdr3_aa: CASSLCEQYF
cdr3_nt: TGCGCCAGCAGCTTATGCGAGCAGTACTTC

d_call: .
cdr3_length: 13
clone_size: many
v_call: TRBV7-9
j_call: TRBJ1-1
cdr3_aa: CASGRGRVTEAFF
cdr3_nt: TGTGCCAGCGGTCGGGGGCGCGTCACTGAAGCTTTCTTT

d_call: .
cdr3_length: 14
clone_size: .
v_call: TRBV5-1
j_call: TRBJ1-6
cdr3_aa: CASSLYVGNSPLHF
cdr3_nt: TGCGCCAGCAGCTTGTATGTGGGAAATTCACCCCTCCACTTT